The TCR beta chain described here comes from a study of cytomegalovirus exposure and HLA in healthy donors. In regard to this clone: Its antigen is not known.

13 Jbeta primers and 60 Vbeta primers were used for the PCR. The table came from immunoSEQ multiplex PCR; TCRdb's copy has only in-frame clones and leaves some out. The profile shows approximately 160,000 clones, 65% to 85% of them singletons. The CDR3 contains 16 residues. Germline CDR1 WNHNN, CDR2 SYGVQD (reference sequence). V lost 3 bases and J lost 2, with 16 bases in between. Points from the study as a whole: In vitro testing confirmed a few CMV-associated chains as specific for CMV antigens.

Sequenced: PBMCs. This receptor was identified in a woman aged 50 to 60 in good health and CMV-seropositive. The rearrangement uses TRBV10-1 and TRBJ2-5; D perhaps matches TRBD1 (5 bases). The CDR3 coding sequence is TGCGCCAGCAGTGAAGGAAGGGGAACAGCACAAGAGACCCAGTACTTC. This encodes CASSEGRGTAQETQYF.